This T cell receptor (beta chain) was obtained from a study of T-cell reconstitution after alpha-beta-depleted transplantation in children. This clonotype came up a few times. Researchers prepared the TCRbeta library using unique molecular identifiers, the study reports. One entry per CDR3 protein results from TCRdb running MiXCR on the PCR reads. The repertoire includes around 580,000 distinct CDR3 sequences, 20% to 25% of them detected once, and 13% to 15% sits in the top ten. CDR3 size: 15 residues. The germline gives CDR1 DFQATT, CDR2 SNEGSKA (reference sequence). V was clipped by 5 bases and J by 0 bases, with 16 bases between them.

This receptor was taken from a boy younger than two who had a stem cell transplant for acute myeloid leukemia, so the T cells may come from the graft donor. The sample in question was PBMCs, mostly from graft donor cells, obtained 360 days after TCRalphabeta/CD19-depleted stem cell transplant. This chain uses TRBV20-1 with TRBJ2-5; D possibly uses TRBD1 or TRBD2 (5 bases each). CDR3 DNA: TGCAGTGCTGAGAAAGGAGAGGGGTACCAAGAGACCCAGTACTTC. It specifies CSAEKGEGYQETQYF.